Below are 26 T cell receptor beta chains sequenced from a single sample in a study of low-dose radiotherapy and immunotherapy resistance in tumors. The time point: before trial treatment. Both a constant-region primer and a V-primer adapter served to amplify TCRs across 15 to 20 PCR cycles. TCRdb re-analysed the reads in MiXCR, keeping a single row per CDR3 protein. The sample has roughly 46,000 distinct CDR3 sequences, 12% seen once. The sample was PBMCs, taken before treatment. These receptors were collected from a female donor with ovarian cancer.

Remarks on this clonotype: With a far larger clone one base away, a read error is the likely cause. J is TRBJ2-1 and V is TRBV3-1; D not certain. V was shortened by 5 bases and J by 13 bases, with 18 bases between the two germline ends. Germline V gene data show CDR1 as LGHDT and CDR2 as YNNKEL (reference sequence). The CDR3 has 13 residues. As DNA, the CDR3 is TGTGCCAGCAGCTTCGCCGGGCAAGAGACCCAGTTCTTC. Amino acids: CASSFAGQETQFF.

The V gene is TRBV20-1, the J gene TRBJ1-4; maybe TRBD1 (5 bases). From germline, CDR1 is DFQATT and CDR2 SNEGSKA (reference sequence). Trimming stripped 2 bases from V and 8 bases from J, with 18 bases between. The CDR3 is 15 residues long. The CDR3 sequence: CSARPRTGGYEKLFF. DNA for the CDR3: TGCAGTGCTAGACCAAGAACAGGTGGTTACGAAAAACTGTTTTTT.

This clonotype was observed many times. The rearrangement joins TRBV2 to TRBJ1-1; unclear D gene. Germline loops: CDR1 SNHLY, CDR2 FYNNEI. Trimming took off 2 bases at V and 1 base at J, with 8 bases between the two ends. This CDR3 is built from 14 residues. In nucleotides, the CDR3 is TGTGCCAGCAGTGAACGGGAATCGAACACTGAAGCTTTCTTT. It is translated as CASSERESNTEAFF.

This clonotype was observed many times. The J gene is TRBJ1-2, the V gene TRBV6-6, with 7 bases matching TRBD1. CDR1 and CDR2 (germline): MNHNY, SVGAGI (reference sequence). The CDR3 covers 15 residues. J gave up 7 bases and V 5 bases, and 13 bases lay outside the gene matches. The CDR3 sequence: CASSPDLTGMGGYTF. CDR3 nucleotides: TGTGCCAGCAGTCCGGACTTGACAGGGATGGGTGGCTACACCTTC.

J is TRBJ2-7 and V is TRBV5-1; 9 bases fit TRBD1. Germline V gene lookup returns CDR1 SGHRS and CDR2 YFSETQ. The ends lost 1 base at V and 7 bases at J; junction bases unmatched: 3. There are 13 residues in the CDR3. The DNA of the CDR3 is TGCGCCAGCAGCTTGACAGGGGGCTGGGAGCAGTACTTC. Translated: CASSLTGGWEQYF.

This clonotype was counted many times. CDR3 in DNA: TGTGCCAGCACCCCTCCGGACAGGGGGCGCGGCTACACCTTC. This translates into CASTPPDRGRGYTF. V is TRBV2 and J is TRBJ1-2; 11 bases agree with TRBD1. CDR1 is SNHLY and CDR2 is FYNNEI in the germline V gene. Germline trimming cut 7 bases from V and 8 bases from J; bases unmatched to any gene: 9. The length of the CDR3 is 14 residues.

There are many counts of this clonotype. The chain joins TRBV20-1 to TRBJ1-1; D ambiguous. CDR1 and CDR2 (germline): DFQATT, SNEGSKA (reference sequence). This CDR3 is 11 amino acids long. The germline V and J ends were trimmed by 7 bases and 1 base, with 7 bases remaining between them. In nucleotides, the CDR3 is TGCAGTGTCCGAAGGAACACTGAAGCTTTCTTT. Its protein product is CSVRRNTEAFF.

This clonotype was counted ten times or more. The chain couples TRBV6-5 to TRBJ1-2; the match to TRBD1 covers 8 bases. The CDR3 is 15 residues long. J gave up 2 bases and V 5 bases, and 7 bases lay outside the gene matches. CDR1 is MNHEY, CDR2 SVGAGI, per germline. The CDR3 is CASSRGDRGNYGYTF. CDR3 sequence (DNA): TGTGCCAGCAGTCGGGGCGACAGGGGCAACTATGGCTACACCTTC.

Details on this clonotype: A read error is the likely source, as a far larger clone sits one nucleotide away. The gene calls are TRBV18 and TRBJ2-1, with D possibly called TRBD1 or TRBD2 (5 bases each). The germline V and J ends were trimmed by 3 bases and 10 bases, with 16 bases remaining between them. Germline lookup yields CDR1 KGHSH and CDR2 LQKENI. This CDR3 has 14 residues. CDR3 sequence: CASSPRDPEGEQFF. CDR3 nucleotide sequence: TGTGCCAGCTCACCTCGGGACCCCGAGGGCGAGCAGTTCTTC.

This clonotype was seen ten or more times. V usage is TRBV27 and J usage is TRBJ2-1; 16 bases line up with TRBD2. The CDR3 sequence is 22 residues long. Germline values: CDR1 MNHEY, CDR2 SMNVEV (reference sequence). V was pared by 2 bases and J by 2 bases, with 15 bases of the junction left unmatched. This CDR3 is CASSLGLWATGLAGGTYNEQFF. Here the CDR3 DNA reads TGTGCCAGCAGTTTAGGGCTATGGGCTACGGGACTAGCGGGAGGGACCTACAATGAGCAGTTCTTC.

CDR3 DNA sequence: TGTGCCAGCAGTCGACAGGGGGCGGGAGATACGCAGTATTTT. Its translation: CASSRQGAGDTQYF. The V call is TRBV28, the J call TRBJ2-3; 10 nucleotides agree with TRBD1. J was trimmed by 5 bases and V by 5 bases; bases with no gene match: 4. The CDR3 is 14 residues long. The germline V gene encodes CDR1 MDHEN and CDR2 SYDVKM.

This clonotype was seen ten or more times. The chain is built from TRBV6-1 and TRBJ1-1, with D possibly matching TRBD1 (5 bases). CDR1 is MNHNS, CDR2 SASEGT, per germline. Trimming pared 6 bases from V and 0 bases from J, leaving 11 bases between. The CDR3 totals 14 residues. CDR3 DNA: TGTGCCAGCAGGAAACAGGCTATGAACACTGAAGCTTTCTTT. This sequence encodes CASRKQAMNTEAFF.

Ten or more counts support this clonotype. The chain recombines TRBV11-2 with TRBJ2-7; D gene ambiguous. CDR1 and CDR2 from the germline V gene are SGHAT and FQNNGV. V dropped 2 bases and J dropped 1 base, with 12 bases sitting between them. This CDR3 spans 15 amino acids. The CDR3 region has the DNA TGTGCCAGCAGCTTAAGGCTGGGCGTTTCCTACGAGCAGTACTTC. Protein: CASSLRLGVSYEQYF.

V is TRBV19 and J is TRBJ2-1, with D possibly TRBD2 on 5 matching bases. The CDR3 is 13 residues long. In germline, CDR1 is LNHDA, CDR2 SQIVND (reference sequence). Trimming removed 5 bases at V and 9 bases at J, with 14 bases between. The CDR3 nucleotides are TGTGCCAGTAGTGGCCTAGCTTCGGGTGAGCAGTTCTTC. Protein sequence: CASSGLASGEQFF.

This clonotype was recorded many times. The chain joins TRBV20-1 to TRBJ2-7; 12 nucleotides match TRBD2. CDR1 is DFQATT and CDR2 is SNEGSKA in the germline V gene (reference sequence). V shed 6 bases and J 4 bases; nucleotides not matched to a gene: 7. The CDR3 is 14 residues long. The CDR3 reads CSALLAGGRYEQYF. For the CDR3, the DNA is TGCAGTGCCCTTCTAGCGGGAGGGAGGTACGAGCAGTACTTC.

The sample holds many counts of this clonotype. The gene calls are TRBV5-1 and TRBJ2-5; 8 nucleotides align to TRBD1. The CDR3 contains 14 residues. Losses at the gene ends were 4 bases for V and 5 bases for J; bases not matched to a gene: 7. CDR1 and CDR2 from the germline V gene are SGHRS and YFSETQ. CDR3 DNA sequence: TGCGCCAGCAGCCCGGGACAGGTCGCGGAGACCCAGTACTTC. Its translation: CASSPGQVAETQYF. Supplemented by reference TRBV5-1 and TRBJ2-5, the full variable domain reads KAGVTQTPRYLIKTRGQQVTLSCSPISGHRSVSWYQQTPGQGLQFLFEYFSETQRNKGNFPGRFSGRQFSNSRSEMNVSTLELGDSALYLCASSPGQVAETQYFGPGTRLLVL.

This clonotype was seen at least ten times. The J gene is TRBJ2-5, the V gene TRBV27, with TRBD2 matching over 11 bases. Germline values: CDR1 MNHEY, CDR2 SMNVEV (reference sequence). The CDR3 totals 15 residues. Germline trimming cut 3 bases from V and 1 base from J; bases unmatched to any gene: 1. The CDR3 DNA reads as TGTGCCAGCAGTTTCGGGACTAGCGGCCAAGAGACCCAGTACTTC. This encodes CASSFGTSGQETQYF.

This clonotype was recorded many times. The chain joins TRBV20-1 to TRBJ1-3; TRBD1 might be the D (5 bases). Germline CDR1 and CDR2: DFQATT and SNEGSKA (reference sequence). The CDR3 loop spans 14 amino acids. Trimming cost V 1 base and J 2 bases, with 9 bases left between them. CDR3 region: CSARAQGPGNTIYF. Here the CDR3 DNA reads TGCAGTGCTAGAGCTCAGGGACCTGGAAACACCATATATTTT.

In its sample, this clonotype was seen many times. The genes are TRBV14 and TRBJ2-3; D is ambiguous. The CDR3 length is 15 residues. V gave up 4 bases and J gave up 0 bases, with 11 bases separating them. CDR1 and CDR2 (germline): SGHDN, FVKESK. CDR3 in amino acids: CASSLLRTSTDTQYF. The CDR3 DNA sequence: TGTGCCAGCAGCCTACTTAGAACGAGCACAGATACGCAGTATTTT.

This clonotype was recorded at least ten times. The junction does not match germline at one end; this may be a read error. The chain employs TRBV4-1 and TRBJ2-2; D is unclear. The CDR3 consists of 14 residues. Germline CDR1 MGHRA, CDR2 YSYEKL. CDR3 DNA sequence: TGTGCCAGCAGCCAAGAAAGTCGCACCGGGGAGCTGTTTTTT. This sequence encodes CASSQESRTGELFF.

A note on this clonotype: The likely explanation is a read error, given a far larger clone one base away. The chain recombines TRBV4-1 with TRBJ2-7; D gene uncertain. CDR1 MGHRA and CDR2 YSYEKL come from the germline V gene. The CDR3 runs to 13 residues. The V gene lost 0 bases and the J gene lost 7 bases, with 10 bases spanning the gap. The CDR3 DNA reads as TGCGCCAGCAGCCAAGAAGGGTTCAATGAGCAGTACTTC. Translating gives CASSQEGFNEQYF.

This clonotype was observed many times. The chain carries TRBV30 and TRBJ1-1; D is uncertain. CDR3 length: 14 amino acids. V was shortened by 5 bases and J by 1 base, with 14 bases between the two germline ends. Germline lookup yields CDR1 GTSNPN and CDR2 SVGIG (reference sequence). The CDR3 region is CAWEQRRPNTEAFF. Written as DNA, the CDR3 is TGTGCCTGGGAGCAACGCCGGCCGAACACTGAAGCTTTCTTT.

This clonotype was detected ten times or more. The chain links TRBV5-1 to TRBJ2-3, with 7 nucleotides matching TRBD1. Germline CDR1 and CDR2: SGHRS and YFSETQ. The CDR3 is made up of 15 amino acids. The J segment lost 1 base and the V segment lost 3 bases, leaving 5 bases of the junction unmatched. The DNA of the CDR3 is TGCGCCAGCAGCTCCAGGACAGGCGGCACAGATACGCAGTATTTT. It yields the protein CASSSRTGGTDTQYF.

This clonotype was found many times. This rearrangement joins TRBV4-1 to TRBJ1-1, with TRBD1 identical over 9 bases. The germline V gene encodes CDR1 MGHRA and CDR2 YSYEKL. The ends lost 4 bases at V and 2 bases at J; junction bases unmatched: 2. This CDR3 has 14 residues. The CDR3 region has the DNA TGCGCCAGCAGCCGGGGACAGGGAAACACTGAAGCTTTCTTT. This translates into CASSRGQGNTEAFF.

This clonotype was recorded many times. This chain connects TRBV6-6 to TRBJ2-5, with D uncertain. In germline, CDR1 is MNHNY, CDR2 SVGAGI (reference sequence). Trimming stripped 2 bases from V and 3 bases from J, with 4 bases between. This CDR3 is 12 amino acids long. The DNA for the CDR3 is TGTGCCAGCAGTTACGCTGAAGAGACCCAGTACTTC. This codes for CASSYAEETQYF.

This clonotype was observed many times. CDR3 in amino acids: CASSLRLGLRSSYEQYF. CDR3 DNA: TGTGCCAGCAGCTTGCGGCTCGGGCTGCGGAGCTCCTACGAGCAGTACTTC. The J gene is TRBJ2-7, the V gene TRBV5-4, with D unclear. Germline CDR1 SGHNT, CDR2 YYREEE (reference sequence). The CDR3 is 17 residues long. Trimming removed 1 base at V and 0 bases at J, with 17 bases between. The variable domain in full, with the rest retrieved from reference TRBV5-4 and TRBJ2-7, is ETGVTQSPTHLIKTRGQQVTLRCSSQSGHNTVSWYQQALGQGPQFIFQYYREEENGRGNFPPRFSGLQFPNYSSELNVNALELDDSALYLCASSLRLGLRSSYEQYFGPGTRLTVT.